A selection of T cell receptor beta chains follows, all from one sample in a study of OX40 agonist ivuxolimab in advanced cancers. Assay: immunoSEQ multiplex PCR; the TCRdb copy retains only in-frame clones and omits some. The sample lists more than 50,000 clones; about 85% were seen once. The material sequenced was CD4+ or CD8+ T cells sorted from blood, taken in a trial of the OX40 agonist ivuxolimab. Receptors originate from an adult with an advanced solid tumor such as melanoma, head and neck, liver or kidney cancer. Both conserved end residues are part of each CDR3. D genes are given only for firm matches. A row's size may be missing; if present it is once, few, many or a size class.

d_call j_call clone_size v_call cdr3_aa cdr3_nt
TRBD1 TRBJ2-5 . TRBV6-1 CASAWDRGKETQYF TGTGCCAGTGCCTGGGACAGGGGGAAAGAGACCCAGTACTTC
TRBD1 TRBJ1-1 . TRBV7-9 CASSLSGQGVRREAFF TGTGCCAGCAGCTTAAGTGGACAGGGGGTTCGGCGTGAAGCTTTCTTT
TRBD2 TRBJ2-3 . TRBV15 CATSPLAGGSDTQYF TGTGCCACCAGCCCCTTGGCGGGAGGCTCAGATACGCAGTATTTT
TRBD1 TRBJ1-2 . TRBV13 CASSLVSGGGNNGYTF TGTGCCAGCAGCTTAGTCTCGGGAGGGGGCAACAATGGCTACACCTTC
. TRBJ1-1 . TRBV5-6 CASSWTLSGATEAFF TGTGCCAGCAGCTGGACCCTTTCAGGGGCTACTGAAGCTTTCTTT
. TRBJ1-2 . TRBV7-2 CASSLAGQGHTF TGTGCCAGCAGCTTAGCTGGGCAAGGGCACACCTTC
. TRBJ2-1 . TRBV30 CAWSWQQLSYNEQFF TGTGCCTGGAGTTGGCAGCAACTCTCCTACAATGAGCAGTTCTTC
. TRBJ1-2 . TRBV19 CASSQAAYGYTF TGTGCCAGTAGCCAGGCAGCCTATGGCTACACCTTC
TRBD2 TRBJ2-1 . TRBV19 CASSISQGSSGRWAIEQFF TGTGCCAGTAGTATCTCTCAGGGGTCTAGCGGGAGGTGGGCGATTGAGCAGTTCTTC
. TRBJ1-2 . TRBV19 CASSPPLQTSHGANYGYTF TGTGCCAGTAGCCCCCCCCTCCAGACATCCCATGGGGCTAACTATGGCTACACCTTC
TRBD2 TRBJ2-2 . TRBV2 CASSKERGDTGELFF TGTGCCAGCAGTAAAGAGCGGGGGGACACCGGGGAGCTGTTTTTT
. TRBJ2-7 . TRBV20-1 CSKGGQYF TGCAGCAAGGGTGGGCAGTACTTC
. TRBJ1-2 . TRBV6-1 CASSDPYYGYTF TGTGCCAGCAGTGACCCCTACTATGGCTACACCTTC
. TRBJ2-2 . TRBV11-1 CASSLSLPPGELFF TGTGCCAGCAGCTTATCTCTCCCCCCCGGGGAGCTGTTTTTT
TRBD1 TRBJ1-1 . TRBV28 CASSLVSQGAFEAFF TGTGCCAGCAGTTTAGTATCGCAGGGGGCGTTCGAAGCTTTCTTT
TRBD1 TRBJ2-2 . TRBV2 CASIIPGQGVTGELFF TGTGCCAGCATCATACCGGGACAGGGAGTCACCGGGGAGCTGTTTTTT
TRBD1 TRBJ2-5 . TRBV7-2 CASSLVNRGETQYF TGTGCCAGCAGCTTAGTGAACAGGGGAGAGACCCAGTACTTC
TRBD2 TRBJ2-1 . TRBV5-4 CASSLARTSGVGEQFF TGTGCCAGCAGCTTGGCCCGGACTAGCGGGGTAGGTGAGCAGTTCTTC
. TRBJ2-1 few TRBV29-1 CSVVLRYNEQFF TGCAGCGTTGTCCTCAGGTACAATGAGCAGTTCTTC
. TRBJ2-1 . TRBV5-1 CASRPLSGSPYNEQFF TGCGCCAGCAGACCCTTGAGCGGTTCCCCCTACAATGAGCAGTTCTTC
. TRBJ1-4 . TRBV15 CATSRDRSKEKLFF TGTGCCACCAGCAGAGATCGGTCAAAGGAAAAACTGTTTTTT
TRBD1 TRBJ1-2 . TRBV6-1 CASSPTGDYGYTF TGTGCCAGCAGTCCGACAGGGGATTATGGCTACACCTTC
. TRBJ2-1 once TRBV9 CASSVGVREQFF TGTGCCAGCAGCGTAGGGGTCCGGGAGCAGTTCTTC
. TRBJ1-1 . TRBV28 CASSLTPGEAFF TGTGCCAGCAGTCTTACTCCAGGGGAAGCTTTCTTT
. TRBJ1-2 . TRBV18 CASTRDNLRDYGYTF TGTGCCAGCACTCGGGACAACCTCCGGGACTATGGCTACACCTTC
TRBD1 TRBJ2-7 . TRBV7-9 CASSGRTGPSYEQYF TGTGCCAGCAGCGGGCGGACAGGCCCCTCCTACGAGCAGTACTTC
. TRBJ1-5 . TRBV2 CASSVWGGQPQHF TGTGCCAGCAGCGTTTGGGGTGGACAGCCCCAGCATTTT
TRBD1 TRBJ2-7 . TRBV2 CASRQDRDEQYF TGTGCCAGCAGACAAGACAGGGACGAGCAGTACTTC
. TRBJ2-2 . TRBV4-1 CASSQRLGQGGYTGELFF TGCGCCAGCAGCCAACGCCTCGGGCAGGGCGGATACACCGGGGAGCTGTTTTTT
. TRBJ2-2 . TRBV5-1 CASSLQGTGELFF TGCGCCAGCAGCTTACAGGGTACCGGGGAGCTGTTTTTT
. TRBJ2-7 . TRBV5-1 CASSLAFRQEGYEQYF TGCGCCAGCAGCTTGGCATTCCGTCAAGAAGGCTACGAGCAGTACTTC
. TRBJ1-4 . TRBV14 CASSQELGADEKLFF TGTGCCAGCAGCCAAGAGCTGGGGGCGGATGAAAAACTGTTTTTT
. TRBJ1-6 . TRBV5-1 CASSLTGPSPLHF TGCGCCAGCAGCTTGACAGGGCCCTCACCCCTCCACTTT
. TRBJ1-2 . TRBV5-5 CASSRGTGGYTF TGTGCCAGCAGCAGGGGGACGGGCGGCTACACCTTC
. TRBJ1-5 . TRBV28 CASSLPELGNQPQHF TGTGCCAGCAGTTTACCGGAGTTGGGCAATCAGCCCCAGCATTTT